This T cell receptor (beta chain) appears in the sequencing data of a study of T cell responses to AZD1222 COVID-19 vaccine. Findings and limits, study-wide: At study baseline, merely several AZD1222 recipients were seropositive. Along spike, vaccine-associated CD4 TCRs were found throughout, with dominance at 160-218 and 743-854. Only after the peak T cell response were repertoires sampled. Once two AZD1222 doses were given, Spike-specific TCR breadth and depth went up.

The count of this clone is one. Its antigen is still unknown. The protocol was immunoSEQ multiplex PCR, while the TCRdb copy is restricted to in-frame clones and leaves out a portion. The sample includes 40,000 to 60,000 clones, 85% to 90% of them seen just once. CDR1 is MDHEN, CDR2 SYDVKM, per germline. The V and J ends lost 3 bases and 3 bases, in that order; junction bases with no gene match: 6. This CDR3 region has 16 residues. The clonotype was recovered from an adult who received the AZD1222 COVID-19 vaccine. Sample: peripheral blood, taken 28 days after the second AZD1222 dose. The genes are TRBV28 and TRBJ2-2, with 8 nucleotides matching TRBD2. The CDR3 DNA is TGTGCCAGCAGTTTGGAAAGCGGGAGTTACACCGGGGAGCTGTTTTTT. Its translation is CASSLESGSYTGELFF. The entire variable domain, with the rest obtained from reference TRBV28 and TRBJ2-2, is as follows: DVKVTQSSRYLVKRTGEKVFLECVQDMDHENMFWYRQDPGLGLRLIYFSYDVKMKEKGDIPEGYSVSREKKERFSLILESASTNQTSMYLCASSLESGSYTGELFFGEGSRLTVL.